Listed here are 25 T cell receptor beta chains from one sample, sequenced in a study of cytomegalovirus exposure and HLA in healthy donors. In the PCR, 60 Vbeta and 13 Jbeta primers were used. The table came from immunoSEQ multiplex PCR; TCRdb's copy has only in-frame clones and leaves some out. The sample records 200,000 to 300,000 clones, around 78% being singletons. Sequenced input: PBMCs. The receptors derive from a boy between 10 and 17 years old in good health and CMV-seronegative.

The rearrangement uses TRBV30 and TRBJ1-4; D is possibly TRBD1 (6 bases). The CDR3 spans 13 residues. Germline-derived CDR1 and CDR2 are GTSNPN and SVGIG (reference sequence). The V end lost 2 bases, the J end lost 10 bases, and 14 bases lay between the germline ends. Written as DNA, the CDR3 is TGTGCCTGGAGTAGGGACAATGGGGGAAAACTGTTTTTT. It codes for CAWSRDNGGKLFF.

The CDR3 loop reads CASSQEGRRSTEAFF. CDR3 bases: TGTGCCAGCAGCCAAGAGGGGAGGAGGAGCACTGAAGCTTTCTTT. The chain uses TRBV4-2 and TRBJ1-1; D is ambiguous. CDR3 length equals 15 residues. Germline assignment: CDR1 LGHNA and CDR2 YNFKEQ. V was cut by 0 bases and J by 4 bases, with 12 bases left in between.

The V call is TRBV5-4, the J call TRBJ2-5; 10 nucleotides line up with TRBD2. J gave up 1 base and V 0 bases, and 3 bases lay outside the gene matches. CDR1 is SGHNT, CDR2 YYREEE, per germline (reference sequence). The CDR3 has 16 amino acids. CDR3 nucleotide sequence: TGTGCCAGCAGCTTGGACCGGACTAGCGGCCAAGAGACCCAGTACTTC. Protein sequence: CASSLDRTSGQETQYF.

The table lists this clone with a count of one. The chain is built from TRBV19 and TRBJ2-7; D gene unclear. From germline, CDR1 is LNHDA and CDR2 SQIVND (reference sequence). This CDR3 has 15 residues. The germline V and J ends were trimmed by 0 bases and 1 base, with 10 bases remaining between them. This CDR3 is CASSIDSARSYEQYF. DNA for the CDR3: TGTGCCAGTAGTATAGATAGTGCCCGTTCCTACGAGCAGTACTTC.

The chain combines TRBV10-3 with TRBJ2-7, with D maybe TRBD2 (5 bases). The V gene's germline CDR1 is ENHRY and CDR2 SYGVKD. This CDR3 spans 17 amino acids. Trimming pared 3 bases from V and 0 bases from J, leaving 18 bases between. CDR3 sequence (DNA): TGTGCCATCAGTGACCCCCATGGTTTAGGGAGCTCCTACGAGCAGTACTTC. Translated, it gives CAISDPHGLGSSYEQYF.

The chain joins TRBV7-8 to TRBJ2-5; 12 bases map to TRBD2. Per the germline V gene, CDR1 is SGHVS and CDR2 is FQNEAQ. The CDR3 contains 18 residues. Trimming removed 1 base from V and 4 bases from J; junction bases left unmatched: 10. This CDR3 reads CASSLGYTTSGSGETQYF. The CDR3 coding sequence is TGTGCCAGCAGCTTAGGATATACGACTAGCGGGAGTGGAGAGACCCAGTACTTC.

The rearrangement joins TRBV7-9 to TRBJ1-5; TRBD1 might be the D (5 bases). CDR1 is SEHNR, CDR2 FQNEAQ, per germline (reference sequence). The V end was cut by 11 bases, the J end by 0 bases, with 8 bases between. CDR3 length: 12 residues. The CDR3 loop reads CASGNSNQPQHF. CDR3 DNA: TGTGCCTCAGGGAATAGCAATCAGCCCCAGCATTTT.

The chain has TRBV10-3 and TRBJ2-4, with 15 bases fitting TRBD2. The CDR3 runs to 21 residues. Germline CDR1 ENHRY, CDR2 SYGVKD. The V gene end was trimmed by 2 bases and the J gene end by 3 bases; junction bases not matched to a gene: 14. CDR3 sequence reads: CAISETQRTSGGAGDKNIQYF. In DNA form, the CDR3 reads TGTGCCATCAGTGAGACCCAGAGGACTAGCGGGGGGGCCGGGGACAAAAACATTCAGTACTTC.

V gene TRBV14 combines with J gene TRBJ2-7; possibly TRBD2 for D (5 bases). V was shortened by 3 bases and J by 3 bases, with 12 bases between the two germline ends. This CDR3 has 14 residues. Germline CDR1 SGHDN, CDR2 FVKESK. The DNA for the CDR3 is TGTGCCAGCAGCCATCTCGGGGTGGACTACGAGCAGTACTTC. It encodes CASSHLGVDYEQYF.

The chain couples TRBV27 to TRBJ2-7, with D possibly being TRBD1 (6 bases). Trimming took 3 bases from V and 2 from J, leaving 8 bases between them. The CDR3 totals 13 residues. Germline CDR1 is MNHEY and CDR2 is SMNVEV (reference sequence). The CDR3 loop is CASSFRGTYEQYF. In DNA, the CDR3 is TGTGCCAGCAGTTTTAGGGGGACCTACGAGCAGTACTTC.

The V gene is TRBV11-2, the J gene TRBJ1-1, with TRBD1 identical over 8 bases. The CDR3 is 15 residues long. Germline V gene lookup returns CDR1 SGHAT and CDR2 FQNNGV. With 7 bases clipped from V and 0 bases from J, the junction kept 7 bases outside the gene matches. The CDR3 loop reads CASTYGTGLNTEAFF. DNA of the CDR3: TGTGCCAGCACCTACGGGACAGGCCTGAACACTGAAGCTTTCTTT.

This chain uses TRBV7-2 with TRBJ1-4; 9 bases are a match to TRBD1. Germline values: CDR1 SGHTA, CDR2 FQGNSA. With 1 base clipped from V and 5 bases from J, the junction kept 5 bases outside the gene matches. This CDR3 spans 16 amino acids. The DNA for the CDR3 is TGTGCCAGCAGCTTAGACCCGGGACAGGGAAATGAAAAACTGTTTTTT. Translation gives CASSLDPGQGNEKLFF. Using reference TRBV7-2 and TRBJ1-4 for the parts outside the CDR3, the full variable domain is GAGVSQSPSNKVTEKGKDVELRCDPISGHTALYWYRQSLGQGLEFLIYFQGNSAPDKSGLPSDRFSAERTGGSVSTLTIQRTQQEDSAVYLCASSLDPGQGNEKLFFGSGTQLSVL.

This clone showed up just a few times. The J gene is TRBJ2-1, the V gene TRBV5-4; 8 bases match TRBD2. V lost 7 bases and J lost 4; bases outside the gene matches: 10. CDR3 size: 15 residues. Germline values: CDR1 SGHNT, CDR2 YYREEE (reference sequence). The CDR3 coding sequence is TGTGCCAGCCTGAGGGACGGGGGGGGATACAATGAGCAGTTCTTC. Protein product: CASLRDGGGYNEQFF.

This chain links TRBV10-3 with TRBJ2-3; D not certain. CDR1 ENHRY and CDR2 SYGVKD come from the germline V gene. This CDR3 comprises 12 residues. V was clipped by 9 bases and J by 0 bases, with 7 bases between them. The CDR3: CAIRSSTDTQYF. CDR3 in DNA: TGTGCCATTAGATCAAGCACAGATACGCAGTATTTT.

The chain is built from TRBV9 and TRBJ2-7, with a tentative D call TRBD2 (6 bases). The CDR3 consists of 14 residues. Trimming cost V 3 bases and J 4 bases, with 14 bases left between them. CDR1 SGDLS and CDR2 YYNGEE come from the germline V gene. The CDR3 nucleotides are TGTGCCAGCAGCGCTGGTGGCAGCGGGTACGAGCAGTACTTC. It is translated as CASSAGGSGYEQYF.

The chain is built from TRBV18 and TRBJ1-4; D is possibly TRBD1 (6 bases). Trimming removed 3 bases from V and 1 base from J, with 12 bases in between. The CDR3 has 16 amino acids. CDR1 is KGHSH and CDR2 is LQKENI in the germline V gene. CDR3 in amino acids: CASSPQIRGTNEKLFF. The CDR3 coding sequence is TGTGCCAGCTCACCTCAGATCAGGGGAACTAATGAAAAACTGTTTTTT.

The chain joins TRBV11-2 to TRBJ1-5, with D unresolved. CDR1 and CDR2 (germline): SGHAT, FQNNGV. Between the trimmed V and J ends, which lost 5 bases and 1 base, there was a span of 15 bases. CDR3 length: 16 amino acids. The CDR3 DNA follows: TGTGCCAGCAGCCTCAAGTCTGGCATCAGCAATCAGCCCCAGCATTTT. Amino acid sequence: CASSLKSGISNQPQHF.

This chain links TRBV29-1 with TRBJ2-5; D unresolved. The V end lost 3 bases, the J end lost 4 bases, and 12 bases lay between the germline ends. This CDR3 has 13 amino acids. CDR1 is SQVTM and CDR2 is ANQGSEA in the germline V gene. The CDR3 DNA follows: TGCAGCGTTGACGACGGAGACCTAGAGACCCAGTACTTC. It yields the protein CSVDDGDLETQYF.

This clone has just one count. The chain employs TRBV6-5 and TRBJ1-1; 7 bases are a match to TRBD1. V lost 7 bases to trimming and J lost 4 bases; unmatched junction nucleotides: 3. The germline V gene encodes CDR1 MNHEY and CDR2 SVGAGI. The CDR3 runs to 12 residues. The CDR3 is CASKTGSTEAFF. As DNA, the CDR3 is TGTGCCAGCAAGACAGGGTCCACTGAAGCTTTCTTT.

The chain employs TRBV4-2 and TRBJ1-5; possible D gene TRBD1, 6 bases. Trimming removed 0 bases at V and 2 bases at J, with 14 bases between. This CDR3 has 17 amino acids. Per the germline V gene, CDR1 is LGHNA and CDR2 is YNFKEQ. CDR3 amino acids: CASSQDHLRQGNQPQHF. The CDR3 DNA reads as TGTGCCAGCAGCCAAGATCATTTGAGACAGGGCAATCAGCCCCAGCATTTT.

V usage is TRBV10-1 and J usage is TRBJ2-1; a possible D gene is TRBD1 (6 bases). The CDR3 spans 16 residues. Trimming pared 1 base from V and 6 bases from J, leaving 16 bases between. From germline, CDR1 is WNHNN and CDR2 SYGVQD (reference sequence). The CDR3 loop is CASSEYSGRGVNEQFF. The CDR3 DNA reads as TGCGCCAGCAGTGAGTATTCTGGCAGGGGAGTCAATGAGCAGTTCTTC.

The chain combines TRBV5-4 with TRBJ2-1; the match to TRBD2 covers 9 bases. This CDR3 has 15 amino acids. The J segment lost 7 bases and the V segment lost 6 bases, leaving 11 bases of the junction unmatched. Germline CDR1 SGHNT, CDR2 YYREEE (reference sequence). In DNA, the CDR3 is TGTGCCAGCACCTCGCATGGACTAGCGAAAAATGAGCAGTTCTTC. Translating it yields CASTSHGLAKNEQFF.

The V and J genes are TRBV19 and TRBJ2-7, with D perhaps TRBD1 (5 bases). The CDR3 has 14 amino acids. Germline CDR1 and CDR2: LNHDA and SQIVND (reference sequence). Between the trimmed V and J ends, which lost 1 base and 2 bases, there was a span of 9 bases. The CDR3 nucleotides are TGTGCCAGTAGTATAGGTCAGGGTGCCTACGAGCAGTACTTC. Translation: CASSIGQGAYEQYF.

This rearrangement joins TRBV27 to TRBJ1-5; TRBD1 agrees at 8 bases. V trimming: 4 bases; J trimming: 5 bases; junction bases outside the gene matches: 10. Looked up from germline, CDR1 is MNHEY and CDR2 is SMNVEV (reference sequence). The CDR3 has 16 amino acids. DNA for the CDR3: TGTGCCAGCAGTTCTGGAGCAGGGGGCTGGTATCAGCCCCAGCATTTT. Translation: CASSSGAGGWYQPQHF.

The gene calls are TRBV5-1 and TRBJ1-5; D is uncertain. CDR3 length equals 16 residues. V lost 1 base and J lost 3, with 14 bases in between. The germline V gene encodes CDR1 SGHRS and CDR2 YFSETQ. Here the CDR3 reads CASSLSPAAVNQPQHF. The CDR3 DNA is TGCGCCAGCAGCTTGTCTCCGGCGGCTGTCAATCAGCCCCAGCATTTT.